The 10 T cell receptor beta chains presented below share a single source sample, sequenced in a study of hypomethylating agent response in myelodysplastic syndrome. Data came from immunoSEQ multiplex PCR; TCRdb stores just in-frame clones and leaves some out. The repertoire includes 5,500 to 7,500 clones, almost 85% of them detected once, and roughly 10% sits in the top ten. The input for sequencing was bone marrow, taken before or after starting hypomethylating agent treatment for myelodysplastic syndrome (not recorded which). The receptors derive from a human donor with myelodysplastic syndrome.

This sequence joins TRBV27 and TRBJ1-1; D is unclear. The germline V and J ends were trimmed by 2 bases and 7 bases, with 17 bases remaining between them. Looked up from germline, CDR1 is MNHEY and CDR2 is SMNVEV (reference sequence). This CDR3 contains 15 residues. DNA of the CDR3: TGTGCCAGCAGTTTAAGCGGGTACAATATCGGTGAAGCTTTCTTT. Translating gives CASSLSGYNIGEAFF.

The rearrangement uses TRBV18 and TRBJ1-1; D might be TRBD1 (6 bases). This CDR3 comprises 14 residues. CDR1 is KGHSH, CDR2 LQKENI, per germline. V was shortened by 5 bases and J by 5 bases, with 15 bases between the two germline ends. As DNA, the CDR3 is TGTGCCAGCTCAACCACCGACAGGTCGACTGAAGCTTTCTTT. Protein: CASSTTDRSTEAFF.

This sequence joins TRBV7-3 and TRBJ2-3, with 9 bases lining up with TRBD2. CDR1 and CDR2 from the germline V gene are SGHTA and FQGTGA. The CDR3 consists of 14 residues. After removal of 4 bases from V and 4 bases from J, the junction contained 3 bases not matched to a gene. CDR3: CASSSLAGSDTQYF. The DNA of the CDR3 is TGTGCCAGCAGCTCCCTAGCGGGATCAGATACGCAGTATTTT.

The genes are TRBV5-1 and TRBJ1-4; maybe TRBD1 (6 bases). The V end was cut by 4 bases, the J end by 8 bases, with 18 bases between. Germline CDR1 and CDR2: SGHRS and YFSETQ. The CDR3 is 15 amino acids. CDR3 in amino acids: CASSPGVNRGEKLFF. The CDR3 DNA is TGCGCCAGCAGCCCAGGGGTGAATCGGGGGGAAAAACTGTTTTTT.

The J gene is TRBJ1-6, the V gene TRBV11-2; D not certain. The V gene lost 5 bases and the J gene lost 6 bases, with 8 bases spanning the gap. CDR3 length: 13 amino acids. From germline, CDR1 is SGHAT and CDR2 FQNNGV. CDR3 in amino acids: CASSLDLNSPLHF. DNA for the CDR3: TGTGCCAGCAGCCTGGACCTTAATTCACCCCTCCACTTT.

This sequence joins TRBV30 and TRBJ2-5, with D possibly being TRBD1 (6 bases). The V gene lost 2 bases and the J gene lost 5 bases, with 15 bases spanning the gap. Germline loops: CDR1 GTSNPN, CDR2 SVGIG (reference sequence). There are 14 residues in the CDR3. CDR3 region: CAWSTTRGWETQYF. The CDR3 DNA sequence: TGTGCCTGGAGTACCACCAGGGGTTGGGAGACCCAGTACTTC.

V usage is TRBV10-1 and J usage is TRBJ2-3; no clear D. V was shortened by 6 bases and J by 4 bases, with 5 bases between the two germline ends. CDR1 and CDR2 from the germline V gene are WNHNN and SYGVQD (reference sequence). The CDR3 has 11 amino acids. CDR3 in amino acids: CASRKADTQYF. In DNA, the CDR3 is TGCGCCAGCAGGAAAGCAGATACGCAGTATTTT.

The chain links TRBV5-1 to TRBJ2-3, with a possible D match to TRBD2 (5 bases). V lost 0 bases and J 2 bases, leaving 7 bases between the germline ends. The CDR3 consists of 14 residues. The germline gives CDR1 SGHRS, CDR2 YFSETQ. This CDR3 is CASSLGTSTDTQYF. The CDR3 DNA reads TGCGCCAGCAGCTTGGGGACTTCCACAGATACGCAGTATTTT.

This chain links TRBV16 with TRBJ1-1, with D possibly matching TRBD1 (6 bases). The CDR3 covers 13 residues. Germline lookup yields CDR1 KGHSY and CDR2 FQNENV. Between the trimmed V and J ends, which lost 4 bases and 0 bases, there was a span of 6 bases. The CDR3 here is CASSRTVNTEAFF. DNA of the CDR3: TGTGCCAGCAGCCGGACAGTGAACACTGAAGCTTTCTTT. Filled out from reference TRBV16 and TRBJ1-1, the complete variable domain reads GEEVAQTPKHLVRGEGQKAKLYCAPIKGHSYVFWYQQVLKNEFKFLISFQNENVFDETGMPKERFSAKCLPNSPCSLEIQATKLEDSAVYFCASSRTVNTEAFFGQGTRLTVV.

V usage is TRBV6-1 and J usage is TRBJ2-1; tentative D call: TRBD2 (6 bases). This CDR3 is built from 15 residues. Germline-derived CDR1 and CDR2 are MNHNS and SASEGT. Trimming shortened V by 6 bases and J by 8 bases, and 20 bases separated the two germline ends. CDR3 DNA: TGTGCCAGCAGGCCCCCCCGGGACTTAACGGATGAGCAGTTCTTC. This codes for CASRPPRDLTDEQFF.